A single sample gave rise to the 6 T cell receptor beta chains below, sequenced in a study of blood T cell repertoires in COVID-19. TCRdb's table, derived via immunoSEQ multiplex PCR, lists solely in-frame clones and lacks some. The sample holds about 140,000 clones, around 90% seen once. The specimen was peripheral blood. All receptors derive from a human donor in a cohort sampled during active COVID-19.

V gene TRBV5-3 combines with J gene TRBJ2-1, with TRBD2 identical over 9 bases. TRBV5-3 is annotated as an ORF whose role is uncertain. This CDR3 comprises 12 residues. J gave up 10 bases and V 3 bases, and 2 bases lay outside the gene matches. The CDR3 here is CARSYTSGEQFF. CDR3 DNA: TGTGCCAGAAGCTATACTAGCGGGGAGCAGTTCTTC.

V gene TRBV30 combines with J gene TRBJ1-6, with TRBD1 identical over 9 bases. The V gene end was trimmed by 3 bases and the J gene end by 6 bases; junction bases not matched to a gene: 12. The CDR3 totals 17 residues. In germline, CDR1 is GTSNPN, CDR2 SVGIG (reference sequence). This CDR3 reads CAWSPDRGRIGNSPLHF. In DNA, the CDR3 is TGTGCCTGGAGCCCGGACAGGGGCCGGATCGGTAATTCACCCCTCCACTTT. The full variable domain, rest sourced from reference TRBV30 and TRBJ1-6, is SQTIHQWPATLVQPVGSPLSLECTVEGTSNPNLYWYRQAAGRGLQLLFYSVGIGQISSEVPQNLSASRPQDRQFILSSKKLLLSDSGFYLCAWSPDRGRIGNSPLHFGNGTRLTVT.

V and J are TRBV6-1 and TRBJ2-3; 13 nucleotides line up with TRBD2. This CDR3 has 17 residues. Germline assignment: CDR1 MNHNS and CDR2 SASEGT. V shed 1 base, J shed 2 bases, and the junction held 3 bases outside the gene matches. In DNA form, the CDR3 reads TGTGCCAGCAGTGAAGAACTAGCGGGAGGGATCACAGATACGCAGTATTTT. Translated, it gives CASSEELAGGITDTQYF.

This chain joins TRBV27 and TRBJ2-5; 8 nucleotides line up with TRBD1. Germline trimming cut 5 bases from V and 5 bases from J; bases unmatched to any gene: 7. The CDR3 runs 14 residues. Per the germline V gene, CDR1 is MNHEY and CDR2 is SMNVEV (reference sequence). For the CDR3, the DNA is TGTGCCAGCAGTAATCAGGGGGCTCGGGAGACCCAGTACTTC. This sequence encodes CASSNQGARETQYF.

By frequency in the sample, this clone is large. The chain uses TRBV7-9 and TRBJ2-3, with 11 positions matching TRBD1. The CDR3 spans 16 residues. The V and J ends lost 4 bases and 4 bases, in that order; junction bases with no gene match: 7. The germline V gene has CDR1 SEHNR and CDR2 FQNEAQ (reference sequence). As DNA, the CDR3 is TGTGCCAGCAGCTCTAGCTGGGGACAGGGGGCAGATACGCAGTATTTT. Amino acid sequence: CASSSSWGQGADTQYF.

This chain uses TRBV5-1 with TRBJ2-1; a weak D match, TRBD2 (5 bases). The CDR3 is 15 amino acids. With 7 bases removed from V and 0 bases from J, the gap between germline ends came to 14 bases. Germline assignment: CDR1 SGHRS and CDR2 YFSETQ. The DNA for the CDR3 is TGCGCCAGCTCCATGGACTTAGGCTCCTACAATGAGCAGTTCTTC. Protein product: CASSMDLGSYNEQFF.